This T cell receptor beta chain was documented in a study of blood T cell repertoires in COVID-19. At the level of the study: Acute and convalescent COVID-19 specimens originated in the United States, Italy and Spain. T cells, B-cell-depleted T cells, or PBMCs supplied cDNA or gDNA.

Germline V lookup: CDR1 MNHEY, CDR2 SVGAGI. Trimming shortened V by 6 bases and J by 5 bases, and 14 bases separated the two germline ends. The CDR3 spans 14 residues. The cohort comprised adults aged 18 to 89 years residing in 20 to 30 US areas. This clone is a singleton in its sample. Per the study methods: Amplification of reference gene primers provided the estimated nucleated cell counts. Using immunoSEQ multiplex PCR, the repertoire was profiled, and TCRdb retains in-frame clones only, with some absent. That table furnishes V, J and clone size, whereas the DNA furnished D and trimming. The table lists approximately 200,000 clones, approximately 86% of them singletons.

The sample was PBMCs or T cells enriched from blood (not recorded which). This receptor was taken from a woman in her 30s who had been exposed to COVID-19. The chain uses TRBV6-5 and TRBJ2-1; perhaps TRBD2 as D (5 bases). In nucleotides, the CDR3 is TGTGCCAGCAGCTGGACCCAGGAGGACAATGAGCAGTTCTTC. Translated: CASSWTQEDNEQFF.